Here is one T cell receptor beta chain with its context. The source of the sample is a study of CD8 T cells in Susac syndrome. Study at large: The Susac syndrome patients that were sequenced included 5 or 6 with active disease and under 10 in remission. Patients with Susac syndrome, at blood draw, were therapy-naive, on corticosteroids, or on intravenous immunoglobulin alone.

About 0.45 to 1 ug RNA was reverse transcribed with random hexamers. Amplification of TCR beta CDR3 was carried out by immunoSEQ multiplex PCR, which covered 54 Vbeta and 13 Jbeta segments. TCRdb recomputed calls from the immunoSEQ multiplex PCR reads with MiXCR, one row per CDR3 protein. The profile shows roughly 75,000 distinct CDR3 sequences, just over 90% of them singletons. The TCR comes from a human donor with Susac syndrome. Source material: CD4+ T cells from PBMCs.

In nucleotides, the CDR3 is TGCAGTGCTAGACGGCTGGAATATGGCTACACCTTC. Protein: CSARRLEYGYTF. This rearrangement joins TRBV20-1 to TRBJ1-2, with no clear D. V gave up 2 bases and J gave up 5 bases, with 9 bases separating them. Germline V CDR1 and CDR2: DFQATT, SNEGSKA (reference sequence). The CDR3 extends over 12 amino acids.